The rows below give T cell receptor beta chains drawn from one sample of a study of regulatory T cells in long-lasting Graves disease. TCRdb itself ran the multiplex PCR reads through MiXCR, one entry per CDR3 protein. The sample comprises roughly 470,000 distinct CDR3 sequences, less than 25% of which are singletons, and 7.8% rests with the top ten. The sample here was peripheral blood mononuclear cells (PBMCs), taken when the disease was refractory, from a patient treated with antithyroid drugs. These receptor sequences come from a female donor with Graves disease. Each CDR3 is given with its conserved first and last residue. Each record gives: D gene, clone size, J gene, V gene, CDR3 protein, CDR3 DNA. The D gene is left open where the match is weak. Size tells how often a clone was seen (once, few, many) or the class of an expanded clone, and some rows leave it out.

. many TRBJ2-6 TRBV12-3/TRBV12-4 CASSFSGRASGANVLTF TGTGCCAGCAGTTTCTCGGGAAGGGCTAGTGGGGCCAACGTCCTGACTTTC
. many TRBJ2-7 TRBV3-1 CASSQDTGQQYF TGTGCCAGCAGCCAAGATACGGGCCAGCAGTACTTC
. many TRBJ2-2 TRBV6-1 CASSTGGGELFF TGTGCCAGCAGTACAGGTGGCGGGGAGCTGTTTTTT
. . TRBJ2-2 TRBV6-1 CASTFINSGPKAGELFF TGTGCCAGCACCTTTATAAATAGCGGACCCAAGGCCGGGGAGCTGTTTTTT
TRBD2 many TRBJ2-5 TRBV6-1 CASSASVAGPQETQYF TGTGCCAGCAGTGCTTCCGTAGCGGGACCCCAAGAGACCCAGTACTTC
. few TRBJ2-7 TRBV29-1 CSVAPPTGAGYEQYF TGCAGCGTTGCACCCCCCACTGGGGCGGGTTACGAGCAGTACTTC
. many TRBJ1-2 TRBV20-1 CSATGTGYGYTF TGCAGTGCTACGGGGACCGGCTATGGCTACACCTTC
. . TRBJ2-2 TRBV25-1 CASSVARRRNTGELFF TGTGCCAGCAGCGTAGCTAGGCGGAGGAACACCGGGGAGCTGTTTTTT
. many TRBJ1-6 TRBV9 CASSVGGEAPNSPLHF TGTGCCAGCAGCGTGGGGGGCGAAGCGCCAAATTCACCCCTCCACTTT
. many TRBJ1-2 TRBV18 CASSPTGGYGYTF TGTGCCAGCAGCCCGACAGGTGGATATGGCTACACCTTC
. many TRBJ1-4 TRBV28 CASTNRAYSEKLFF TGTGCCAGCACCAACAGGGCGTATAGTGAAAAACTGTTTTTT
. few TRBJ1-1 TRBV27 CASRTAGITEAFF TGTGCCAGCAGGACGGCAGGGATCACTGAAGCTTTCTTT
TRBD2 few TRBJ2-7 TRBV20-1 CSASLLALSSYEQYF TGCAGTGCTAGCTTACTAGCGCTGAGCTCCTACGAGCAGTACTTC
TRBD2 . TRBJ2-7 TRBV19 CASSRTSKTSGRYHEQYF TGTGCCAGTAGTAGAACCTCGAAGACTAGCGGGAGATACCACGAGCAGTACTTC
. many TRBJ2-7 TRBV11-1 CASSPDRTLYEQYF TGTGCCAGCAGCCCTGACAGGACTCTATACGAGCAGTACTTC
TRBD2 many TRBJ2-5 TRBV28 CASSLETSGKETQYF TGTGCCAGCAGTCTTGAGACTAGCGGAAAAGAGACCCAGTACTTC
TRBD1 few TRBJ2-7 TRBV6-2/TRBV6-3 CASSLGQTRSSYEQYF TGTGCCAGCAGTTTGGGACAGACCCGAAGCTCCTACGAGCAGTACTTC
. . TRBJ2-1 TRBV2 CASRPFVAGNEQFF TGTGCCAGCAGGCCCTTTGTGGCAGGCAATGAGCAGTTCTTC
TRBD2 many TRBJ2-7 TRBV6-2/TRBV6-3 CASNGLAGGPTHEQYF TGTGCCAGCAACGGACTAGCGGGAGGGCCTACCCACGAGCAGTACTTC
. many TRBJ2-7 TRBV6-1 CASSQSNPYEQYF TGTGCCAGCAGCCAGAGCAACCCCTACGAGCAGTACTTC
. . TRBJ2-7 TRBV6-1 CASSEASGAYEQYF TGTGCCAGCAGTGAAGCGTCAGGGGCGTACGAGCAGTACTTC
. few TRBJ2-5 TRBV5-4 CASSGGAGETQYF TGTGCCAGCAGCGGGGGGGCCGGGGAGACCCAGTACTTC
TRBD1 . TRBJ1-1 TRBV7-9 CASSSTGGERMGTEAFF TGTGCCAGCAGCTCCACAGGGGGCGAAAGGATGGGCACTGAAGCTTTCTTT
TRBD1 . TRBJ1-5 TRBV19 CASSITGVSQPQHF TGTGCCAGTAGTATAACAGGGGTGAGTCAGCCCCAGCATTTT
. many TRBJ1-1 TRBV12-3/TRBV12-4 CASSLIPGHEAFF TGTGCCAGCAGTTTAATCCCAGGCCATGAAGCTTTCTTT
. . TRBJ1-1 TRBV20-1 CSARLRGRIGTEAFF TGCAGTGCTAGATTGCGGGGGCGCATTGGCACTGAAGCTTTCTTT
TRBD2 few TRBJ2-2 TRBV19 CASSFFLAGTGELFF TGTGCCAGTAGTTTTTTTCTAGCGGGCACCGGGGAGCTGTTTTTT
. few TRBJ2-7 TRBV7-8 CASSLNSGTVEEQYF TGTGCCAGCAGCTTAAATAGCGGGACAGTTGAAGAGCAGTACTTC
TRBD2 many TRBJ2-5 TRBV20-1 CSAHQEAGGWIETQYF TGCAGTGCCCATCAGGAAGCGGGAGGATGGATAGAGACCCAGTACTTC